The T cell receptor beta chain described here comes from a study of T cells in Graves' hyperthyroidism and ophthalmopathy. This clonotype showed up many times. From RNA transcripts, TCR beta CDR3 regions were amplified. The HTBI set primed first-round TCR CDR3 RT-PCR. A single record per CDR3 protein comes from TCRdb applying MiXCR to the multiplex PCR reads. The sample has 600,000 or so distinct CDR3 sequences, around 42% seen once; the top ten hold 8.2%. J gave up 5 bases and V 4 bases, and 7 bases lay outside the gene matches. Germline V gene lookup returns CDR1 SGDLS and CDR2 YYNGEE. The CDR3 contains 15 residues.

The V call is TRBV9, the J call TRBJ1-4; 8 nucleotides agree with TRBD1. The sequencing input was peripheral blood or thyroid tissue (not recorded which). This TCR was recovered from a woman aged 18-29 years with Graves' hyperthyroidism. The CDR3 DNA reads TGTGCCAGCAGCCCCCGGGACAGGCGGAATGAAAAACTGTTTTTT. Its translation is CASSPRDRRNEKLFF.